Sequencing of this TCR beta chain was carried out in a study of blood T cell repertoires in COVID-19. Across the study: Sources were T cells, B-cell-depleted T cells, or PBMCs; the material itself was cDNA or gDNA.

The CDR3 sequence is 13 residues long. CDR1 is SGHTA, CDR2 FQGNSA, per germline. About this clone: The germline gene is not matched at one end of the junction; a read error may be the cause.

Profiling relied on immunoSEQ multiplex PCR, and the TCRdb table lists in-frame clones only, not all of them. The sample lists 290,000 or so clones, approximately 92% occurring once. Study members were between about 18 and 100 years old and lived in 25 or so US regions. Source material: PBMCs or T cells enriched from blood (not recorded which). V usage is TRBV7-2 and J usage is TRBJ1-2; D gene ambiguous. This sequence originates from a woman aged 25 to 39 who had recovered from COVID-19. The CDR3 is CASSLNVGAGYTF. DNA of the CDR3: TGTGCCAGCAGCTTAAACGTAGGCGCGGGCTACACCTTT.